These T cell receptor beta chains were read from a single sample in a study of human T cells and chemical hapten exposure. TCRdb reprocessed the RACE reads with MiXCR, giving one entry per CDR3 protein. The sample has some 80,000 distinct CDR3 sequences, around a tenth seen once. The specimen comprised whole blood, sampled in connection with sensitization to the hapten diphenylcyclopropenone (DPC). These receptors came from a man in his late teens or twenties with alopecia areata. Some clones in this sample may be carry-over from other donors' samples. Each CDR3 is given with its conserved first and last residue. Fields, in order: clone size, D gene, J gene, V gene, CDR3 DNA, CDR3 protein. The D gene is left open where the match is weak. Part of the rows lack a size; the others show once, few, many or a class for expanded clones.

many	TRBD1	TRBJ2-1	TRBV7-9	TGTGCCAGCAGCTTATCTGGACAGGTCTACAATGAGCAGTTCTTC	CASSLSGQVYNEQFF
few	-	TRBJ2-7	TRBV5-1	TGCGCCAGCAGCCCTGGTCACAGCATACCCTACGAGCAGTACTTC	CASSPGHSIPYEQYF
-	TRBD2	TRBJ2-2	TRBV10-3	TGTGCCATCAGGACAGGGACTAGCGGGAGGACCGGGGAGCTGTTTTTT	CAIRTGTSGRTGELFF
-	-	TRBJ2-7	TRBV5-1	TGCGCCAGCAGCTTTCTGAAGATGGGCGAGCAGTACTTC	CASSFLKMGEQYF
many	TRBD1	TRBJ2-5	TRBV12-3/TRBV12-4	TGTGCCAGCAGGAGGGGGCAGCAAGAGACCCAGTACTTC	CASRRGQQETQYF
few	TRBD1	TRBJ1-2	TRBV7-6	TGTGCCAGCAGCTCAGCAGACAGGGACCCTTACTATGGCTACACCTTC	CASSSADRDPYYGYTF
-	-	TRBJ2-2	TRBV7-2	TGTGCCAGCAGCCATAGTGCGAACACCGGGGAGCTGTTTTTT	CASSHSANTGELFF
few	TRBD1	TRBJ1-5	TRBV29-1	TGCAGCGCCGGGACAGGGAAAGGTCCCCAGCATTTT	CSAGTGKGPQHF
-	TRBD1	TRBJ1-4	TRBV11-2	TGTGCCAGCAGCTTGGACAGGAATGAAAAACTGTTTTTT	CASSLDRNEKLFF
-	TRBD1	TRBJ2-2	TRBV6-2/TRBV6-3	TGTGCCAGCAGACCGGGACAGTCGGGCACCGGGGAGCTGTTTTTT	CASRPGQSGTGELFF
many	TRBD1	TRBJ2-1	TRBV5-1	TGCGCCAGCAGCTTGTTAAGGGACAGGGCCAAGAATGAGCAGTTCTTC	CASSLLRDRAKNEQFF
-	-	TRBJ1-5	TRBV4-1	TGCGCCAGCAGCCAGGGAATCCGGGCCGCGGCGGGACAGCCCCAGCATTTT	CASSQGIRAAAGQPQHF
few	-	TRBJ1-1	TRBV19	TGTGCCAGTAGTCCGCAGGGCGGAGTTGTTAGAAATACTGAAGCTTTCTTT	CASSPQGGVVRNTEAFF
-	-	TRBJ2-4	TRBV25-1	TGTGCCAGCAGTGAATCAAAAGGCCTACTAGCCAAAAACATTCAGTACTTC	CASSESKGLLAKNIQYF
few	TRBD1	TRBJ2-5	TRBV12-5	TGTGCTAGTGGTTTGATGACAGGGGGCGAAGAGACCCAGTACTTC	CASGLMTGGEETQYF
many	-	TRBJ2-1	TRBV5-6	TGTGCCAGCAGCCGAGGGGTGATGGACAGTTACAATGAGCAGTTCTTC	CASSRGVMDSYNEQFF
-	-	TRBJ2-7	TRBV12-3/TRBV12-4	TGTGCCAGCAGTCCGACTAATGAAGAAACCTACGAGCAGTACTTC	CASSPTNEETYEQYF
-	TRBD1	TRBJ1-1	TRBV7-3	TGTGCCAGCAGCTCAGGTTCCCCCCGTCAGGGGGGAGCTTTCTTT	CASSSGSPRQGGAFF
-	-	TRBJ2-5	TRBV7-2	TGTGCCAGCAGCGCGCAGAGGACAGAACAAGAGACCCAGTACTTC	CASSAQRTEQETQYF
many	-	TRBJ1-5	TRBV5-5	TGTGCCAGCAGCTTGGACCGCACCAGCTCCTACTATAGCAATCAGCCCCAGCATTTT	CASSLDRTSSYYSNQPQHF
many	-	TRBJ1-5	TRBV6-5	TGTGCCAGCAGTTCCCTGGCGGGGAGGAATCAGCCCCAGCATTTT	CASSSLAGRNQPQHF
-	-	TRBJ1-3	TRBV3-1	TGTGCCAGCAGCCAATCGCACACCATATATTTT	CASSQSHTIYF
many	TRBD2	TRBJ2-7	TRBV19	TGTGCCAGTAGTAGGTGGACTAGCGGGGGACAGTACGAGCAGTACTTC	CASSRWTSGGQYEQYF
few	-	TRBJ2-2	TRBV10-2	TGCGCCAGCAGTGAGGGCGGGGAGCTGTTTTTT	CASSEGGELFF
many	TRBD1	TRBJ2-3	TRBV7-8	TGTGCCAGCAGCCCACACCGGGACAGTAGCACAGATACGCAGTATTTT	CASSPHRDSSTDTQYF
few	-	TRBJ1-2	TRBV4-3	TGCGCCAGCAGCCAAGATAGGGCCGACCGGCACACCTTC	CASSQDRADRHTF
many	-	TRBJ1-2	TRBV29-1	TGCAGCGTTGAAGGATTAGGTTATGGCTACACCTTC	CSVEGLGYGYTF
few	TRBD1	TRBJ2-1	TRBV19	TGTGCCAGTAGTACAACAGGGGCCTACAATGAGCAGTTCTTC	CASSTTGAYNEQFF
-	-	TRBJ2-7	TRBV7-9	TGTGCCAGCAGCCCATGGGACACCGCCGAGCAGTACTTC	CASSPWDTAEQYF
-	-	TRBJ1-4	TRBV18	TGTGCCAGCTCACCAATTACAGGAGCAACTAATGAAAAACTGTTTTTT	CASSPITGATNEKLFF
many	-	TRBJ2-1	TRBV29-1	TGCAGCGTTGAAGATCCTGGGACTGAGCAGTTCTTC	CSVEDPGTEQFF
few	TRBD1	TRBJ1-3	TRBV3-1	TGTGCCAGCAGCTGGACAGGGTCCGGAAACACCATATATTTT	CASSWTGSGNTIYF
many	-	TRBJ1-4	TRBV7-2	TGTGCCAGCAGCTTAGTGGCAGATAATGAAAAACTGTTTTTT	CASSLVADNEKLFF
many	-	TRBJ2-3	TRBV11-1	TGTGCCAGCAGCTCCAGGACAGATACGCAGTATTTT	CASSSRTDTQYF
many	-	TRBJ2-2	TRBV7-3	TGTGCCAGCAGCTCCCCCCGGCAGGAGAACACCGGGGAGCTGTTTTTT	CASSSPRQENTGELFF
many	-	TRBJ2-5	TRBV7-6	TGTGCCAGCAGCTTACCTGGTGAGACCCAGTACTTC	CASSLPGETQYF
-	-	TRBJ2-2	TRBV3-1	TGTGCCAGCAGCCCTCCTTTGGTGGCCGGGGAGCTGTTTTTT	CASSPPLVAGELFF
-	TRBD2	TRBJ2-5	TRBV29-1	TGCAGCGTTGAAAAGCTAGCGGGGGATCAAGAGACCCAGTACTTC	CSVEKLAGDQETQYF
many	-	TRBJ1-1	TRBV6-1	TGTGCCAGCAGTCCGAAGGGGGTAATCACTGAAGCTTTCTTT	CASSPKGVITEAFF
few	TRBD1	TRBJ2-3	TRBV6-4	TGTGCCAGCAGTGACTCCGCAGGGACAGGGTATTTT	CASSDSAGTGYF
many	TRBD1	TRBJ1-5	TRBV10-2	TGCGCCAGCAGGGACAGGGAATTGAATCAGCCCCAGCATTTT	CASRDRELNQPQHF